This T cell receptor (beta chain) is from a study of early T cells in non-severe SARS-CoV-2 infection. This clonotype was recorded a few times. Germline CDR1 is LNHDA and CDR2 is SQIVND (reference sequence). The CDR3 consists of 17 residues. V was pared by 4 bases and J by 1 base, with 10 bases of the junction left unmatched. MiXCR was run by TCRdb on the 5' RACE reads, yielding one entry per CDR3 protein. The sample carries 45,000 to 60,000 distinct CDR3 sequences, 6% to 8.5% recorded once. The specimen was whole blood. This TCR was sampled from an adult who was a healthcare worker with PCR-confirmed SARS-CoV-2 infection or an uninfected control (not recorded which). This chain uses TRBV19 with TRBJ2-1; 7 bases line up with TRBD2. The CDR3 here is CASSSPGLAVSYNEQFF. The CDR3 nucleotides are TGTGCCAGTAGTAGCCCGGGTCTAGCGGTATCCTACAATGAGCAGTTCTTC.